The text below deals with one T cell receptor (beta chain). Its specificity is not known. This sample was taken from a study of CD4 T cells in relation to SARS-CoV-2 and coronaviruses. Study overall: Shared crossreactive spike epitopes were mapped to their HLA restriction. Findings and caveats of the study: Crossreactive clones expanded significantly less to SARS-CoV-2 than monoreactive clones. Culture-expanded clones reflect memory recall rather than primary priming during culture. The cross-reactivity analysis covered only spike protein, not other viral proteins.

Unexposed donor CD4+ T cells date from about 2011-2018, before the COVID-19 pandemic. The CDR3 loop spans 15 amino acids. J gave up 10 bases and V 2 bases, and 5 bases lay outside the gene matches. The germline CDR1 and CDR2 sequences are MNHEY and SVGEGT. Generated by immunoSEQ multiplex PCR, the TCRdb table keeps only in-frame clones and is missing some. The table includes approximately 70,000 clones, over 85% detected once. Sample: naive CD4+ T cells from PBMCs. Noted subset: naive CD4+ T cells isolated by negative enrichment. J is TRBJ1-6 and V is TRBV6-2 or TRBV6-3, with 10 positions matching TRBD1. The origin of this receptor is a human donor in good health. For the CDR3, the DNA is TGTGCCAGCAGTTACGGGGACAGGGGTCGCTCACCCCTCCACTTT. Residues: CASSYGDRGRSPLHF.